This paragraph reports one T cell receptor beta chain. The antigen is undetermined. CDR1 and CDR2 from the germline V gene are SNHLY and FYNNEI. The CDR3 is 15 residues long. The V gene lost 5 bases and the J gene lost 2 bases, with 16 bases spanning the gap. The sample belongs to a study of cytomegalovirus exposure and HLA in healthy donors. The study's findings and limits: Previously analyzed data showed that most TCR beta V segments were productive at a frequency of about 87% or about 30%.

This PCR relied on a set of 60 Vbeta primers and 13 Jbeta primers. Assay used: immunoSEQ multiplex PCR; TCRdb lists only in-frame clones, some missing. The table has roughly 60,000 clones, approximately 80% seen once. The chain carries TRBV2 and TRBJ2-7, with TRBD2 as a possible D gene (5 bases). This TCR came from a female donor in good health and CMV-seronegative. Sample: PBMCs. CDR3 DNA: TGTGCCAGCAGTTTAGTTTTTGGGGAGACCTACGAGCAGTACTTC. It yields the protein CASSLVFGETYEQYF.